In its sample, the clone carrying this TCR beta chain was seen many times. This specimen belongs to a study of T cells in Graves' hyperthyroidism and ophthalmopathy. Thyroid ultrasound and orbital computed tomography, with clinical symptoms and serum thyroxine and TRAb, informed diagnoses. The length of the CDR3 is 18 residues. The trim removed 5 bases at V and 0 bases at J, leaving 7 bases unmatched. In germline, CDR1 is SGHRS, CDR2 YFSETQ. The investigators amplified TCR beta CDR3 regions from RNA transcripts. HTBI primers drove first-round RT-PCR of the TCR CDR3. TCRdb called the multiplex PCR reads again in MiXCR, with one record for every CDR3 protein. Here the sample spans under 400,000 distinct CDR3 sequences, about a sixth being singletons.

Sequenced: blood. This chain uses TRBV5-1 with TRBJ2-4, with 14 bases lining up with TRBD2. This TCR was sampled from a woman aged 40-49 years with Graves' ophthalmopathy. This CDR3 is CASSLRLAGGLAKNIQYF. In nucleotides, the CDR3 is TGCGCCAGCAGTCTAAGACTAGCGGGAGGGCTAGCCAAAAACATTCAGTACTTC. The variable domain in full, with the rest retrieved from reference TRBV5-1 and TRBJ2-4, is KAGVTQTPRYLIKTRGQQVTLSCSPISGHRSVSWYQQTPGQGLQFLFEYFSETQRNKGNFPGRFSGRQFSNSRSEMNVSTLELGDSALYLCASSLRLAGGLAKNIQYFGAGTRLSVL.